The 19 T cell receptor beta chains reported below all come from one sample, sequenced in a study of molecular identifiers for immune sequencing clone quantification. MiXCR, run by TCRdb on the PCR reads, gives a single entry per CDR3 protein. The repertoire holds about half a million distinct CDR3 sequences, with over 20% as singletons. The sample comprised naive CD8+ T cells from blood, with Jurkat cell RNA spiked in. Subset here: FACS-sorted CD8+CD4-CCR7+CD45RA+ naive T cells. Every receptor here comes from a human donor in good health. Some libraries in this study had Jurkat cell RNA spiked in.

This clonotype has ten or more counts. This chain links TRBV2 with TRBJ1-1, with a possible D match to TRBD1 (5 bases). There are 13 residues in the CDR3. Germline V lookup: CDR1 SNHLY, CDR2 FYNNEI. V was pared by 6 bases and J by 8 bases, with 16 bases between. CDR3: CASSHPVNREAFF. The CDR3 nucleotides are TGTGCCAGCAGCCACCCGGTAAACAGGGAAGCTTTCTTT.

V gene TRBV4-1 combines with J gene TRBJ2-1; D is unclear. Germline CDR1 reads MGHRA; CDR2 reads YSYEKL. The ends were cut back, 3 bases at V and 6 bases at J, with 9 bases in the middle. The CDR3 is 13 residues long. The DNA of the CDR3 is TGCGCCAGCAGCCACTTAGGTGTCAATGAGCAGTTCTTC. It translates to CASSHLGVNEQFF.

In regard to this clonotype: A single base separates this from a much larger clone, so it may be a read error. V is TRBV4-3 and J is TRBJ2-1, with 7 bases matching TRBD1. This CDR3 comprises 12 residues. Germline assignment: CDR1 LGHNA and CDR2 YSLEER. CDR3 protein: CAGSPTGYEQFF. CDR3 bases: TGCGCCGGCAGCCCGACAGGGTATGAGCAGTTCTTC.

Ten or more counts support this clonotype. The chain is built from TRBV28 and TRBJ1-1, with D possibly matching TRBD1 (6 bases). This CDR3 comprises 14 residues. Trimming cost V 2 bases and J 4 bases, with 11 bases left between them. CDR1 and CDR2 (germline): MDHEN, SYDVKM. DNA for the CDR3: TGTGCCAGCAGTTTAGGTCCGGGGGCCACTGAAGCTTTCTTT. Its translation is CASSLGPGATEAFF.

This chain connects TRBV13 to TRBJ1-1, with a weak D call TRBD1 (5 bases). This CDR3 is 13 amino acids long. CDR1 PRHDT and CDR2 FYEKMQ come from the germline V gene (reference sequence). The V end was cut by 5 bases, the J end by 4 bases, with 11 bases between. The CDR3 region is CASSTGGVTEAFF. For the CDR3, the DNA is TGTGCCAGCAGCACCGGGGGGGTCACTGAAGCTTTCTTT.

At least ten counts were recorded for this clonotype. The chain carries TRBV7-8 and TRBJ1-1; no definite D call. Germline V gives CDR1 SGHVS, CDR2 FQNEAQ. The CDR3 spans 16 residues. Trimming shortened V by 6 bases and J by 11 bases, and 28 bases separated the two germline ends. CDR3 in amino acids: CASSYLEMGNQEEAFF. DNA for the CDR3: TGTGCCAGCAGTTACCTGGAAATGGGAAACCAAGAGGAGGCTTTCTTT.

The chain joins TRBV4-2 to TRBJ2-3, with D possibly being TRBD2 (5 bases). This CDR3 is built from 15 residues. The V end lost 1 base, the J end lost 1 base, and 9 bases lay between the germline ends. CDR1 LGHNA and CDR2 YNFKEQ come from the germline V gene. CDR3 loop: CASSQASEGTDTQYF. Written as DNA, the CDR3 is TGTGCCAGCAGCCAAGCCTCGGAGGGCACAGATACGCAGTATTTT.

The V and J genes are TRBV7-2 and TRBJ2-2; 9 positions agree with TRBD2. The V gene's germline CDR1 is SGHTA and CDR2 FQGNSA. J was trimmed by 2 bases and V by 10 bases; bases with no gene match: 14. The CDR3 is 17 amino acids. The CDR3 sequence: CATFGASGTINTGELFF. CDR3 in DNA: TGTGCCACCTTCGGGGCTAGCGGGACTATAAACACCGGGGAGCTGTTTTTT.

The rearrangement links TRBV6-6 to TRBJ2-3, with D tentatively TRBD2 (6 bases). The V gene's germline CDR1 is MNHNY and CDR2 SVGAGI (reference sequence). The CDR3 length is 18 residues. Trimming took off 8 bases at V and 2 bases at J, with 26 bases between the two ends. CDR3: CASRGTHGGRQFTDTQYF. The CDR3 DNA reads TGTGCCAGCCGAGGCACCCACGGGGGACGCCAATTCACAGATACGCAGTATTTT.

This clonotype was picked up many times. This chain joins TRBV7-9 and TRBJ2-5, with 7 bases identical to TRBD2. Germline assignment: CDR1 SEHNR and CDR2 FQNEAQ (reference sequence). The CDR3 contains 11 residues. With V trimmed by 5 bases and J by 11 bases, 5 bases remained unmatched. CDR3 protein: CASSPSGIQYF. The CDR3 region has the DNA TGTGCCAGCAGCCCCAGCGGGATTCAGTACTTC. The full variable domain, with the rest looked up from reference TRBV7-9 and TRBJ2-5, is DTGVSQNPRHKITKRGQNVTFRCDPISEHNRLYWYRQTLGQGPEFLTYFQNEAQLEKSRLLSDRFSAERPKGSFSTLEIQRTEQGDSAMYLCASSPSGIQYFGPGTRLLVL.

This clonotype was picked up many times. The V gene is TRBV12-5, the J gene TRBJ2-5; perhaps D is TRBD1 or TRBD2 (6 bases each). Per the germline V gene, CDR1 is LGHNT and CDR2 is FRNRAP. Trimming took 5 bases from V and 3 from J, leaving 16 bases between them. The CDR3 spans 15 residues. Here the CDR3 reads CASGDAPGAEETQYF. CDR3 nucleotides: TGTGCTAGTGGTGATGCACCGGGGGCCGAAGAGACCCAGTACTTC.

The chain is built from TRBV19 and TRBJ2-3, with unresolved D. The V end was cut by 2 bases, the J end by 2 bases, with 14 bases between. CDR3 length: 16 residues. Germline V gene data show CDR1 as LNHDA and CDR2 as SQIVND (reference sequence). The CDR3 region is CASSIKHAANTDTQYF. The CDR3 region has the DNA TGTGCCAGTAGTATAAAACACGCGGCGAACACAGATACGCAGTATTTT.

This chain uses TRBV24-1 with TRBJ1-3; D is uncertain. CDR1 KGHDR and CDR2 SFDVKD come from the germline V gene. The V and J ends lost 4 bases and 3 bases respectively, with 15 bases between them. CDR3 size: 16 residues. CDR3 DNA sequence: TGTGCCACCAGTGACACCTGGCTTCCCCATGGAAACACCATATATTTT. The encoded protein is CATSDTWLPHGNTIYF.

This clonotype was counted many times. V and J are TRBV4-1 and TRBJ2-5; possible D gene TRBD1, 6 bases. Germline V gene data show CDR1 as MGHRA and CDR2 as YSYEKL. The V end was cut by 4 bases, the J end by 4 bases, with 13 bases between. The CDR3 spans 14 residues. CDR3 amino acids: CASSPGPGAETQYF. DNA for the CDR3: TGCGCCAGCAGCCCAGGGCCAGGGGCAGAGACCCAGTACTTC.

The chain has TRBV7-6 and TRBJ1-5, with D unresolved. The V and J ends lost 3 bases and 6 bases respectively, with 15 bases between them. There are 15 residues in the CDR3. The germline gives CDR1 SGHVS, CDR2 FNYEAQ. The CDR3 sequence is CASSFGPLGAQPQHF. CDR3 bases: TGTGCCAGCAGCTTTGGCCCCCTAGGCGCTCAGCCCCAGCATTTT.

This clonotype was found many times. The DNA of the CDR3 is TGCGCCAGCAGCCAGGCGAACTTCGGAAGCACTGAAGCTTTCTTT. This translates into CASSQANFGSTEAFF. The V and J genes are TRBV4-3 and TRBJ1-1; D is ambiguous. Trimming left V 3 bases short and J 4 bases short, with 15 bases between. Germline V gene sequence: CDR1 LGHNA, CDR2 YSLEER. The CDR3 has 15 amino acids.

This clonotype was seen a single time. The CDR3 loop reads CASRDSGGATDAQYF. The CDR3 DNA sequence: TGTGCCAGCAGGGATAGCGGGGGGGCCACGGATGCGCAGTATTTT. The chain has TRBV6-1 and TRBJ2-3; 11 nucleotides agree with TRBD2. The CDR3 runs to 15 residues. Germline loops: CDR1 MNHNS, CDR2 SASEGT. Unmatched junction bases numbered 12, after V lost 6 bases and J lost 10 bases.

Of note for this clonotype: A much more abundant neighbour one base away suggests this may be a read error. The chain carries TRBV5-1 and TRBJ2-3; D is possibly TRBD2 (5 bases). The CDR3 has 16 amino acids. Germline lookup yields CDR1 SGHRS and CDR2 YFSETQ. The CDR3 spells CASSDPRSGVTDTQCF. The CDR3 bases are TGCGCCAGCAGCGATCCTCGATCCGGGGTCACAGATACGCAGTGTTTT.

This clonotype came up a few times. This rearrangement joins TRBV9 to TRBJ1-2; TRBD1 aligns across 7 bases. Germline V gives CDR1 SGDLS, CDR2 YYNGEE. This CDR3 has 16 amino acids. V trimming: 4 bases; J trimming: 4 bases; junction bases outside the gene matches: 13. CDR3 sequence: CASSLTGRTGGYGYTF. In DNA, the CDR3 is TGTGCCAGCAGCCTAACCGGAAGGACAGGCGGCTATGGCTACACCTTC. Complete variable domain (other parts from reference TRBV9 and TRBJ1-2): DSGVTQTPKHLITATGQRVTLRCSPRSGDLSVYWYQQSLDQGLQFLIQYYNGEERAKGNILERFSAQQFPDLHSELNLSSLELGDSALYFCASSLTGRTGGYGYTFGSGTRLTVV.